The rows below give T cell receptor beta chains drawn from one sample of a study of response to subunit inactivated influenza vaccine. TCRdb re-called the RT-PCR reads through MiXCR, storing one row per CDR3 protein. Of about 530,000 distinct CDR3 sequences in the sample, 13% were seen once. Sequences were derived from PBMCs from blood, sampled around seven weeks after vaccination. These TCRs come from a man aged 50 or older who received an inactivated influenza vaccine. The CDR3 runs from the conserved cysteine through the conserved F or W. The D gene is left open where the match is weak. Clone size is given for some rows only: seen once, a few or many times, or a class if the clone is expanded.

v_gene: TRBV7-2
d_gene: -
j_gene: TRBJ2-7
len: 13
abundance: many
CDR3nt: TGTGCCAGCAGCTTAACCTCCTCCTACGAGCAGTACTTC
CDR3aa: CASSLTSSYEQYF

v_gene: TRBV7-2
d_gene: -
j_gene: TRBJ2-3
len: 14
abundance: -
CDR3nt: TGTGCCAGCACCGTGGCTTCTAGCACAGATACGCAGTATTTT
CDR3aa: CASTVASSTDTQYF

v_gene: TRBV12-3/TRBV12-4
d_gene: -
j_gene: TRBJ1-2
len: 12
abundance: few
CDR3nt: TGTGCCAGCAGCCTGAGGTTCGGAGGCTACACCTTC
CDR3aa: CASSLRFGGYTF

v_gene: TRBV20-1
d_gene: -
j_gene: TRBJ1-2
len: 11
abundance: once
CDR3nt: TGCAGTCCCCCCGACAACTATGGCTACACCTTC
CDR3aa: CSPPDNYGYTF

v_gene: TRBV20-1
d_gene: TRBD2
j_gene: TRBJ2-5
len: 15
abundance: many
CDR3nt: TGCAGTGCTCAGACTAGCGGGAGGGCCAGTGAGACCCAGTACTTC
CDR3aa: CSAQTSGRASETQYF

v_gene: TRBV12-3/TRBV12-4
d_gene: TRBD1
j_gene: TRBJ2-2
len: 13
abundance: once
CDR3nt: TGTGCCAGCGGCACAGGGGATGCGGGGGAGCTGTTTTTT
CDR3aa: CASGTGDAGELFF

v_gene: TRBV6-1
d_gene: TRBD1
j_gene: TRBJ2-7
len: 14
abundance: many
CDR3nt: TGTGCCACCAAGGCCGGGACAGGGATCTACGAGCAGTACTTC
CDR3aa: CATKAGTGIYEQYF

v_gene: TRBV5-1
d_gene: -
j_gene: TRBJ1-2
len: 15
abundance: -
CDR3nt: TGCGCCAGCAGTTTGTCCCGCGGGCAGAGTTATGGCTACACCTTC
CDR3aa: CASSLSRGQSYGYTF

v_gene: TRBV3-1
d_gene: -
j_gene: TRBJ1-1
len: 15
abundance: few
CDR3nt: TGTGCCAGCAGCCGCCGGGGGTCCCGGGGCACTGAAGCTTTCTTT
CDR3aa: CASSRRGSRGTEAFF

v_gene: TRBV10-3
d_gene: TRBD2
j_gene: TRBJ2-1
len: 20
abundance: -
CDR3nt: TGTGCCATCAGTGCAGGACCGGGACTAGCGGGGGTCAGCTCCTACAATGAGCAGTTCTTC
CDR3aa: CAISAGPGLAGVSSYNEQFF

v_gene: TRBV7-2
d_gene: -
j_gene: TRBJ2-7
len: 14
abundance: many
CDR3nt: TGTGCCAGCAGCTTAGTCGGTCCTATTTACGAGCAGTACTTC
CDR3aa: CASSLVGPIYEQYF

v_gene: TRBV7-9
d_gene: TRBD1
j_gene: TRBJ2-7
len: 13
abundance: few
CDR3nt: TGTGCCAGCAGCTCCTGGACAGGGTGGGAGCAGTACTTC
CDR3aa: CASSSWTGWEQYF

v_gene: TRBV6-5
d_gene: -
j_gene: TRBJ1-2
len: 14
abundance: -
CDR3nt: TGTGCCAGCAGTTACAGTTGGGAGAGCTATGGCTACACCTTC
CDR3aa: CASSYSWESYGYTF

v_gene: TRBV6-1
d_gene: -
j_gene: TRBJ1-2
len: 14
abundance: few
CDR3nt: TGTGCCAGCAGCCAAACCGGGGTGGACTATGGCTACACCTTC
CDR3aa: CASSQTGVDYGYTF

v_gene: TRBV19
d_gene: -
j_gene: TRBJ2-2
len: 16
abundance: few
CDR3nt: TGTGCCAGTAGTATCTGGACATCCGCGAACACCGGGGAGCTGTTTTTT
CDR3aa: CASSIWTSANTGELFF

v_gene: TRBV7-3
d_gene: TRBD2
j_gene: TRBJ2-2
len: 15
abundance: few
CDR3nt: TGTGCCAGCAGCTTAATCGGGAGGGGCACCGGGGAGCTGTTTTTT
CDR3aa: CASSLIGRGTGELFF

v_gene: TRBV6-2/TRBV6-3
d_gene: -
j_gene: TRBJ1-2
len: 12
abundance: few
CDR3nt: TGTGCCAGCACCGATACAAACTATGGCTACACCTTC
CDR3aa: CASTDTNYGYTF

v_gene: TRBV18
d_gene: -
j_gene: TRBJ2-4
len: 15
abundance: -
CDR3nt: TGTGCCAGCTCACCATTTCTAGGGAGCGAAAACATTCAGTACTTC
CDR3aa: CASSPFLGSENIQYF

v_gene: TRBV7-3
d_gene: -
j_gene: TRBJ2-3
len: 13
abundance: few
CDR3nt: TGTGCCAGCAGCTTAAGTGACGAAGATACGCAGTATTTT
CDR3aa: CASSLSDEDTQYF

v_gene: TRBV11-1
d_gene: TRBD2
j_gene: TRBJ2-3
len: 23
abundance: few
CDR3nt: TGTGCCAGCAGCTTAGCGGGAATACGACTAGCGGGGGCCTGGGGCCCTAGCACAGATACGCAGTATTTT
CDR3aa: CASSLAGIRLAGAWGPSTDTQYF

v_gene: TRBV29-1
d_gene: -
j_gene: TRBJ2-7
len: 11
abundance: few
CDR3nt: TGCAGCGTTGATTTGGGGATAGAGCAGTACTTC
CDR3aa: CSVDLGIEQYF

v_gene: TRBV6-2/TRBV6-3
d_gene: -
j_gene: TRBJ2-7
len: 14
abundance: many
CDR3nt: TGTGCCAGCAGTTACAGGGGGGAATCCTACGAGCAGTACTTC
CDR3aa: CASSYRGESYEQYF

v_gene: TRBV5-1
d_gene: -
j_gene: TRBJ1-6
len: 16
abundance: few
CDR3nt: TGCGCCAGCAGCTTGGAGTTAGGGGGTGTAGGCTCACCCCTCCACTTT
CDR3aa: CASSLELGGVGSPLHF

v_gene: TRBV2
d_gene: -
j_gene: TRBJ2-7
len: 14
abundance: -
CDR3nt: TGTGCCAGCAGTGAAGATACGGTCCTCTACGAGCAGTACTTC
CDR3aa: CASSEDTVLYEQYF

v_gene: TRBV12-3/TRBV12-4
d_gene: TRBD2
j_gene: TRBJ2-1
len: 15
abundance: many
CDR3nt: TGTGCCAGCAGGCTAGCGGGGGGGCCGCGCAATGAGCAGTTCTTC
CDR3aa: CASRLAGGPRNEQFF

v_gene: TRBV29-1
d_gene: -
j_gene: TRBJ1-1
len: 11
abundance: many
CDR3nt: TGCAGCGTTGGTGGGGGCCGAGAAGCTTTCTTT
CDR3aa: CSVGGGREAFF

v_gene: TRBV28
d_gene: -
j_gene: TRBJ2-3
len: 15
abundance: few
CDR3nt: TGTGCCAGCAGTTCTTCTCTGTCAGTCACAGATACGCAGTATTTT
CDR3aa: CASSSSLSVTDTQYF

v_gene: TRBV20-1
d_gene: -
j_gene: TRBJ2-5
len: 15
abundance: few
CDR3nt: TGCAGTGCTAGAGTTAGTTTTGACCCAGCGGAGACCCAGTACTTC
CDR3aa: CSARVSFDPAETQYF

v_gene: TRBV7-9
d_gene: -
j_gene: TRBJ1-4
len: 13
abundance: few
CDR3nt: TGTGCCAGCAGCAAACAGGGCGGGGAAAAACTGTTTTTT
CDR3aa: CASSKQGGEKLFF

v_gene: TRBV7-6
d_gene: TRBD2
j_gene: TRBJ2-7
len: 15
abundance: -
CDR3nt: TGTGCCAGCAACGGAACCGGGACTAGCGGACCCTTGTGGTACTTC
CDR3aa: CASNGTGTSGPLWYF

v_gene: TRBV7-8
d_gene: TRBD2
j_gene: TRBJ2-7
len: 16
abundance: -
CDR3nt: TGTGCCAGCAGCTTGATCGCTAGCGGGGGGTATTACGAGCAGTACTTC
CDR3aa: CASSLIASGGYYEQYF

v_gene: TRBV10-3
d_gene: -
j_gene: TRBJ2-2
len: 12
abundance: many
CDR3nt: TGTGCCATCAATCACGGCACCGGGGAGCTGTTTTTT
CDR3aa: CAINHGTGELFF

v_gene: TRBV9
d_gene: TRBD1
j_gene: TRBJ2-5
len: 15
abundance: many
CDR3nt: TGTGCCAGCAGCGTAGGGACAGGCTACCAAGAGACCCAGTACTTC
CDR3aa: CASSVGTGYQETQYF

v_gene: TRBV4-3
d_gene: TRBD2
j_gene: TRBJ2-7
len: 17
abundance: -
CDR3nt: TGCGCCAGCAGCCAAGAGGTGCAGACTAGCGGTTCCTACGAGCAGTACTTC
CDR3aa: CASSQEVQTSGSYEQYF

v_gene: TRBV6-1
d_gene: TRBD1
j_gene: TRBJ2-7
len: 14
abundance: few
CDR3nt: TGTGCCAGCAGTACAGGGACAGGGGGGATCGTTCAGTACTTC
CDR3aa: CASSTGTGGIVQYF

v_gene: TRBV7-9
d_gene: TRBD1
j_gene: TRBJ1-4
len: 15
abundance: -
CDR3nt: TGTGCCAGCAGCCCAAGACAGGGAACTAATGAAAAACTGTTTTTT
CDR3aa: CASSPRQGTNEKLFF

v_gene: TRBV12-3/TRBV12-4
d_gene: TRBD1
j_gene: TRBJ2-7
len: 14
abundance: -
CDR3nt: TGTGCCAGCAGTTTGCAGGGGGCCTCCGTCGAGCAGTACTTC
CDR3aa: CASSLQGASVEQYF

v_gene: TRBV20-1
d_gene: TRBD2
j_gene: TRBJ2-7
len: 15
abundance: -
CDR3nt: TGCAGTGCTACCCGGACTAGCGGGGGGCCCCACGAGCAGTACTTC
CDR3aa: CSATRTSGGPHEQYF

v_gene: TRBV10-3
d_gene: -
j_gene: TRBJ1-1
len: 14
abundance: -
CDR3nt: TGTGCCATCAGTGAAACGAGGCAGGGCACTGAAGCTTTCTTT
CDR3aa: CAISETRQGTEAFF

v_gene: TRBV20-1
d_gene: TRBD1
j_gene: TRBJ2-7
len: 15
abundance: few
CDR3nt: TGCAGTGCTACCGATTACCAGGGGGCTTCCTACGAGCAGTACTTC
CDR3aa: CSATDYQGASYEQYF

v_gene: TRBV7-9
d_gene: TRBD2
j_gene: TRBJ2-5
len: 14
abundance: few
CDR3nt: TGTGCCAGCAGCCATCGACTAGCGGAAGAGACCCAGTACTTC
CDR3aa: CASSHRLAEETQYF

v_gene: TRBV9
d_gene: -
j_gene: TRBJ1-1
len: 17
abundance: -
CDR3nt: TGTGCCAGCAGCGTAGGGTTAGGGGAAGTCGTGAAATCTGAAGCTTTCTTT
CDR3aa: CASSVGLGEVVKSEAFF

v_gene: TRBV12-3/TRBV12-4
d_gene: -
j_gene: TRBJ2-3
len: 12
abundance: many
CDR3nt: TGTGCCAGCAGTCGGGGGGCGAATACGCAGTATTTT
CDR3aa: CASSRGANTQYF

v_gene: TRBV12-3/TRBV12-4
d_gene: -
j_gene: TRBJ1-2
len: 15
abundance: few
CDR3nt: TGTGCCAGCAGTTTACATGCCAAGGGTTTCTATGGCTACACCTTC
CDR3aa: CASSLHAKGFYGYTF

v_gene: TRBV20-1
d_gene: -
j_gene: TRBJ1-3
len: 14
abundance: -
CDR3nt: TGCAGTGCTAGAGTGGGGGGGGCTGGAAACACCATATATTTT
CDR3aa: CSARVGGAGNTIYF

v_gene: TRBV7-9
d_gene: TRBD1
j_gene: TRBJ2-1
len: 16
abundance: many
CDR3nt: TGTGCCAGCAGAGCCCCCCCCGACAGGGGAAACAATGAGCAGTTCTTC
CDR3aa: CASRAPPDRGNNEQFF

v_gene: TRBV11-2
d_gene: -
j_gene: TRBJ2-5
len: 17
abundance: -
CDR3nt: TGTGCCAGCAGCTTAGAATACTCGCCAAGCAGGCCGCCGGCCCAGTACTTC
CDR3aa: CASSLEYSPSRPPAQYF

v_gene: TRBV28
d_gene: -
j_gene: TRBJ2-1
len: 15
abundance: many
CDR3nt: TGTGCCAGCAGTTTTGGCACCTTGGCCTACAATGAGCAGTTCTTC
CDR3aa: CASSFGTLAYNEQFF

v_gene: TRBV5-1
d_gene: TRBD2
j_gene: TRBJ2-5
len: 16
abundance: -
CDR3nt: TGCGCCAGCAGCCCCTTCCTAGCGGGAGGAATAGAGACCCAGTACTTC
CDR3aa: CASSPFLAGGIETQYF

v_gene: TRBV7-2
d_gene: -
j_gene: TRBJ2-7
len: 14
abundance: few
CDR3nt: TGTGCCAGCAGCTTAGACGGATACCTCTACGAGCAGTACTTC
CDR3aa: CASSLDGYLYEQYF

v_gene: TRBV4-2
d_gene: -
j_gene: TRBJ2-7
len: 13
abundance: few
CDR3nt: TGTGCCAGCAGCCAAGATTCGTTGTCCGAGCAGTACTTC
CDR3aa: CASSQDSLSEQYF

v_gene: TRBV7-8
d_gene: -
j_gene: TRBJ2-5
len: 15
abundance: few
CDR3nt: TGTGCCAGCGCAGGGGGGGCTTTGTTCCAAGAGACCCAGTACTTC
CDR3aa: CASAGGALFQETQYF

v_gene: TRBV29-1
d_gene: TRBD2
j_gene: TRBJ2-7
len: 13
abundance: many
CDR3nt: TGCAGCGTGCTTCCGGGACTAGTGGGAGAGCAGTACTTC
CDR3aa: CSVLPGLVGEQYF